A single sample gave rise to the 6 T cell receptor beta chains below, sequenced in a study of response to subunit inactivated influenza vaccine. TCRdb independently ran MiXCR on the RT-PCR reads; one entry per CDR3 protein. This sample has some 500,000 distinct CDR3 sequences, with roughly 27% found just once. Sequenced material: CD4+ T cells sorted from PBMCs, taken 5 days after vaccination. The receptors shown here come from a man aged 45-65 years who received an inactivated influenza vaccine.

The chain carries TRBV20-1 and TRBJ2-7, with 10 bases lining up with TRBD2. Looked up from germline, CDR1 is DFQATT and CDR2 is SNEGSKA (reference sequence). The CDR3 consists of 15 residues. V dropped 2 bases and J dropped 6; count of bases not matched to a gene: 10. The CDR3 sequence is CSARHPSGSLSEQYF. The DNA for the CDR3 is TGCAGTGCTAGACATCCTAGCGGGAGTCTCTCCGAGCAGTACTTC.

V and J are TRBV4-1 and TRBJ2-7; TRBD2 might be the D (5 bases). This CDR3 is built from 14 residues. V was cut by 4 bases and J by 2 bases, with 12 bases left in between. The germline gives CDR1 MGHRA, CDR2 YSYEKL. CDR3 sequence: CASSRQPGTYEQYF. The CDR3 bases are TGCGCCAGCAGCCGCCAACCGGGGACCTACGAGCAGTACTTC.

The chain joins TRBV6-2 or TRBV6-3 to TRBJ2-5; D gene ambiguous. V was shortened by 0 bases and J by 5 bases, with 4 bases between the two germline ends. Germline CDR1 and CDR2: MNHEY and SVGEGT. This CDR3 is 12 amino acids long. CDR3 coding DNA: TGTGCCAGCAGTTACTCGCCCGAGACCCAGTACTTC. Its translation is CASSYSPETQYF.

This clonotype has a count of ten or more. The chain recombines TRBV29-1 with TRBJ2-1; 12 bases agree with TRBD2. CDR1 and CDR2 (germline): SQVTM, ANQGSEA. V lost 4 bases, J lost 10 bases, and 5 bases stayed unmatched. This CDR3 contains 13 residues. The CDR3 spells CSVAGLAGGEQFF. The CDR3 bases are TGCAGCGTTGCCGGGCTAGCGGGAGGGGAGCAGTTCTTC.

The chain combines TRBV20-1 with TRBJ2-1, with D maybe TRBD2 (5 bases). Germline CDR1 and CDR2: DFQATT and SNEGSKA (reference sequence). The length of the CDR3 is 14 residues. DNA for the CDR3: TGCAGCCTCGAGCGGATTTTCTCCTACAATGAGCAGTTCTTC. It translates to CSLERIFSYNEQFF.

V and J are TRBV7-2 and TRBJ1-4; a possible D gene is TRBD1 (5 bases). This CDR3 is built from 14 residues. From germline, CDR1 is SGHTA and CDR2 FQGNSA. The V end was cut by 6 bases, the J end by 8 bases, with 16 bases between. The CDR3 DNA reads as TGTGCCAGCAGGACCGGGACGGCTATGGAAAAACTGTTTTTT. Translating it yields CASRTGTAMEKLFF.